These 24 T cell receptor beta chains originate from one sample sequenced in a study of T-cell reconstitution after alpha-beta-depleted transplantation in children. Unique molecular identifiers were incorporated during preparation of the TCRbeta library. TCRdb fed the PCR reads into MiXCR, producing one record per CDR3 protein. The sample carries some 280,000 distinct CDR3 sequences, about 10% recorded once. This specimen was PBMCs from the stem cell graft donor, taken from the stem cell graft. Receptors originate from a human donor who donated a stem cell graft to a child with SCID.

This clonotype turned up a few times. This chain joins TRBV5-1 and TRBJ2-1, with 9 bases fitting TRBD2. Germline V lookup: CDR1 SGHRS, CDR2 YFSETQ. The CDR3 consists of 12 residues. V was clipped by 5 bases and J by 12 bases; unmatched bases: 6. The CDR3 loop is CASSEAGGPQFF. As DNA, the CDR3 is TGCGCCAGCAGTGAGGCGGGGGGGCCGCAGTTCTTC.

This clonotype has at least ten counts. The V and J genes are TRBV7-8 and TRBJ2-5; 9 bases align to TRBD2. V lost 8 bases to trimming and J lost 0 bases; unmatched junction nucleotides: 7. The CDR3 loop spans 15 amino acids. Per germline, CDR1 SGHVS and CDR2 FQNEAQ. CDR3 sequence: CASLRLAGDQETQYF. In DNA form, the CDR3 reads TGTGCCAGCCTACGATTAGCGGGGGACCAAGAGACCCAGTACTTC.

This clonotype was recorded at least ten times. The chain combines TRBV7-2 with TRBJ2-2; D is undetermined. The CDR3 is 12 residues long. Germline V gene sequence: CDR1 SGHTA, CDR2 FQGNSA. V was pared by 3 bases and J by 12 bases, with 11 bases between. CDR3 region: CASSFRLGQLFF. The DNA of the CDR3 is TGTGCCAGCAGCTTCCGTCTGGGTCAGCTGTTTTTT.

This clonotype was found a few times. The junction and the germline gene differ at one end; a read error may be behind it. The rearrangement links TRBV5-1 to TRBJ2-5; 7 bases map to TRBD1. This CDR3 is 14 amino acids long. Germline V CDR1 and CDR2: SGHRS, YFSETQ. This CDR3 reads CASSLLQGQGTQYF. The CDR3 nucleotides read TGCGCCAGCAGCTTGTTACAGGGGCAAGGGACCCAGTACTTC.

In the case of this clonotype: The junction departs from germline at one end; a sequencing error may be responsible. This chain links TRBV6-5 with TRBJ2-5; the D is unclear. The CDR3 spans 13 residues. Germline V lookup: CDR1 MNHEY, CDR2 SVGAGI. Written as DNA, the CDR3 is TGTGCCAGCAGTTACGACTCGCAAGAGACCCAGTGCTTC. Protein: CASSYDSQETQCF.

This clonotype has a handful of counts. The V and J genes are TRBV6-2 or TRBV6-3 and TRBJ1-2; TRBD1 is a possible D gene (5 bases). V gave up 2 bases and J gave up 4 bases, with 14 bases separating them. The V gene's germline CDR1 is MNHEY and CDR2 SVGEGT. The CDR3 contains 15 residues. CDR3 in DNA: TGTGCCAGCAGTTACACGCAGGGAACTTTCTATGGCTACACCTTC. Residues: CASSYTQGTFYGYTF.

This clonotype was observed at least ten times. This sequence joins TRBV12-3 or TRBV12-4 and TRBJ2-3; D gene unclear. The CDR3 loop spans 12 amino acids. Trimming shortened V by 3 bases and J by 7 bases, and 8 bases separated the two germline ends. CDR3 in amino acids: CASSFSPNTQYF. The CDR3 nucleotides are TGTGCCAGCAGTTTTAGCCCAAATACGCAGTATTTT.

This clonotype was observed a handful of times. The chain combines TRBV5-1 with TRBJ2-3; perhaps TRBD2 as D (6 bases). Per germline, CDR1 SGHRS and CDR2 YFSETQ. Trimming left V 4 bases short and J 3 bases short, with 12 bases between. CDR3 length equals 14 residues. The CDR3 reads CASSPRGTTDTQYF. DNA of the CDR3: TGCGCCAGCAGCCCGCGCGGGACGACAGATACGCAGTATTTT.

This clonotype came up a few times. V gene TRBV24-1 combines with J gene TRBJ2-1; D perhaps matches TRBD2 (5 bases). Germline CDR1 is KGHDR and CDR2 is SFDVKD. There are 13 residues in the CDR3. V lost 6 bases and J 6 bases, leaving 11 bases between the germline ends. This CDR3 reads CATSSDSVNEQFF. DNA of the CDR3: TGTGCCACCAGTTCGGACTCGGTCAATGAGCAGTTCTTC.

V and J are TRBV7-9 and TRBJ2-7, with D possibly TRBD2 on 6 matching bases. Germline CDR1 reads SEHNR; CDR2 reads FQNEAQ (reference sequence). The V and J ends lost 5 bases and 1 base respectively, with 18 bases between them. The CDR3 is 16 residues long. DNA of the CDR3: TGTGCCAGCAGCACACCAGCGGGTGTCAATTCCTACGAGCAGTACTTC. Protein: CASSTPAGVNSYEQYF.

The sample holds a few counts of this clonotype. This chain links TRBV5-4 with TRBJ2-3; 11 positions match TRBD2. CDR1 is SGHNT and CDR2 is YYREEE in the germline V gene (reference sequence). This CDR3 spans 17 amino acids. The J segment lost 1 base and the V segment lost 4 bases, leaving 8 bases of the junction unmatched. CDR3 in DNA: TGTGCCAGCAGCGTTAGCGGGGGGGCATCCCGCACAGATACGCAGTATTTT. Translating it yields CASSVSGGASRTDTQYF.

The sample holds many counts of this clonotype. The chain recombines TRBV25-1 with TRBJ1-1; no clear D. The CDR3 sequence is 13 residues long. V lost 4 bases, J lost 0 bases, and 6 bases lay in between. Per germline, CDR1 MGHDK and CDR2 SYGVNS. CDR3 coding DNA: TGTGCCAGCAGTGTCAGTCTGAACACTGAAGCTTTCTTT. Translating it yields CASSVSLNTEAFF.

This chain uses TRBV5-1 with TRBJ2-4; the match to TRBD1 covers 9 bases. With 4 bases clipped from V and 1 base from J, the junction kept 6 bases outside the gene matches. In germline, CDR1 is SGHRS, CDR2 YFSETQ. This CDR3 contains 16 residues. CDR3 nucleotides: TGCGCCAGCAGCGACGGACAGGGGATGGCCAAAAACATTCAGTACTTC. It yields the protein CASSDGQGMAKNIQYF.

This clonotype was recorded a few times. This chain uses TRBV14 with TRBJ1-2, with no clear D. This CDR3 comprises 18 residues. V lost 4 bases and J lost 2, with 23 bases in between. Germline V lookup: CDR1 SGHDN, CDR2 FVKESK. Written as DNA, the CDR3 is TGTGCCAGCAGCCTTACGGACGGCACCATTATGACCAACTATGGCTACACCTTC. It translates to CASSLTDGTIMTNYGYTF.

The chain links TRBV5-1 to TRBJ1-1, with D uncertain. Germline CDR1 is SGHRS and CDR2 is YFSETQ. Trimming removed 4 bases from V and 1 base from J, with 11 bases in between. The CDR3 has 14 residues. CDR3 sequence: CASSHSTGNTEAFF. The CDR3, as DNA: TGCGCCAGCAGCCACTCGACCGGGAACACTGAAGCTTTCTTT.

The chain carries TRBV9 and TRBJ2-3; no reliable D call. Germline assignment: CDR1 SGDLS and CDR2 YYNGEE. The CDR3 has 15 residues. V shed 0 bases and J shed 2 bases, with 10 bases lying between them. In DNA, the CDR3 is TGTGCCAGCAGCGTAGTGGAGCGCCTCACAGATACGCAGTATTTT. This translates into CASSVVERLTDTQYF.

The CDR3: CASSLLGPRSFGQYF. CDR3 in DNA: TGTGCCAGCAGCTTACTGGGACCCCGGAGTTTTGGGCAGTACTTC. The V gene is TRBV7-9, the J gene TRBJ2-7, with D possibly being TRBD1 or TRBD2 (5 bases each). Germline V CDR1 and CDR2: SEHNR, FQNEAQ (reference sequence). The CDR3 length is 15 residues. The V end lost 2 bases, the J end lost 9 bases, and 20 bases lay between the germline ends.

Only a few counts were recorded for this clonotype. The CDR3: CSATPGQGANQPQHF. The CDR3 nucleotides read TGCAGTGCCACCCCCGGGCAGGGGGCAAATCAGCCCCAGCATTTT. This chain joins TRBV20-1 and TRBJ1-5; 8 nucleotides align to TRBD1. V trimming: 6 bases; J trimming: 4 bases; junction bases outside the gene matches: 11. Germline assignment: CDR1 DFQATT and CDR2 SNEGSKA (reference sequence). This CDR3 comprises 15 residues.

The V and J genes are TRBV20-1 and TRBJ2-7; a weak D match, TRBD2 (6 bases). The ends were cut back, 5 bases at V and 0 bases at J, with 17 bases in the middle. Germline-derived CDR1 and CDR2 are DFQATT and SNEGSKA (reference sequence). The CDR3 totals 15 residues. The CDR3 sequence: CSAAIWAGNSYEQYF. The CDR3 DNA reads TGCAGTGCTGCGATTTGGGCGGGGAACTCCTACGAGCAGTACTTC.

This clonotype was observed many times. The J gene is TRBJ2-1, the V gene TRBV29-1, with 13 bases identical to TRBD2. The junction had 6 bases not matched to a gene; V was cut back by 4 bases and J by 6 bases. The CDR3 covers 15 residues. Germline V lookup: CDR1 SQVTM, CDR2 ANQGSEA. This CDR3 reads CSVASGLAGTNEQFF. In DNA form, the CDR3 reads TGCAGCGTTGCATCGGGACTAGCGGGGACCAATGAGCAGTTCTTC.

This clonotype showed up many times. The chain has TRBV29-1 and TRBJ1-1; D is undetermined. V was shortened by 4 bases and J by 6 bases, with 6 bases between the two germline ends. Germline V gene data show CDR1 as SQVTM and CDR2 as ANQGSEA. The CDR3 consists of 10 residues. CDR3 protein: CSVVTPEAFF. CDR3 coding DNA: TGCAGCGTTGTGACACCTGAAGCTTTCTTT.

This clonotype has just a few counts. The genes are TRBV12-3 or TRBV12-4 and TRBJ1-1; D unclear. CDR3 length equals 13 residues. The V end lost 7 bases, the J end lost 6 bases, and 15 bases lay between the germline ends. The CDR3 loop reads CASTLPGFPEAFF. CDR3 DNA sequence: TGTGCCAGCACCCTCCCGGGATTCCCTGAAGCTTTCTTT.

The chain employs TRBV20-1 and TRBJ2-2; D gene uncertain. V was clipped by 1 base and J by 6 bases, with 9 bases between them. Germline values: CDR1 DFQATT, CDR2 SNEGSKA (reference sequence). This CDR3 contains 13 residues. As DNA, the CDR3 is TGCAGTGCTAGAGGCCCCCGGGCCGGGGAGCTGTTTTTT. It specifies CSARGPRAGELFF.

This chain joins TRBV4-2 and TRBJ2-7; no firm D call. This CDR3 has 16 residues. V dropped 0 bases and J dropped 1 base, with 13 bases sitting between them. CDR1 and CDR2 (germline): LGHNA, YNFKEQ. The CDR3, as DNA: TGTGCCAGCAGCCAAGATGCCAGCCGTGTTTCCTACGAGCAGTACTTC. Protein: CASSQDASRVSYEQYF.